This T cell receptor (beta chain) is from a study of monozygotic twins with inflammatory bowel disease (dated by TCRdb to the late 2010s). About the study as a whole: A total of some 30 monozygotic twin pairs were included in the full study, comprising nine German pairs (four IBD-concordant, five IBD-discordant) and 19 IBD-discordant Danish pairs. Disease-associated traits were sought mainly through comparisons between IBD patients and their genetically identical healthy co-twins within discordant pairs. Each individual had, on average, about 151 000 unique TCRalpha sequences and 181 000 unique TCRbeta sequences available for analysis.

On this clonotype: Its antigen remains undetermined.

As encoded in the germline V gene (reference sequence), CDR1 is MNHEY while CDR2 is SMNVEV. From the cysteine through the phenylalanine, the CDR3 covers 14 amino acids. No nucleotide data were recorded. The library was obtained by 5' RACE. Each TCR library was prepared from about 4,000 ng of total RNA. For each sample, cDNA synthesis was carried out in eight separate reactions using SMARTScribe reverse transcriptase. During cDNA synthesis, unique molecular identifiers containing a 6-nucleotide sample barcode were introduced by template switching. TCRalpha and TCRbeta cDNA was amplified by two nested PCRs of about 15 and 9 cycles, with bead purification after each PCR. Before amplification, cDNA was treated with uracil DNA-glycosylase and purified using the QIAquick PCR purification kit. In the second PCR, Illumina TruSeq-compatible adapters and sample-specific barcodes were added. TapeStation and Qubit were used to check library quality and concentration, and around 5.3 ng of each library was pooled. Sequencing of the pooled libraries was done on an Illumina HiSeq2500 single-index Rapid Run using custom sequencing primers and 2 x 100 bp reads. Processing in the source paper ran as follows. MiGEC version 1.2.6 was used for UMI-based consensus assembly to correct PCR and sequencing errors. MiXCR version 2.1.1 was used to carry out V(D)J alignment, clonotype assembly and CDR3 extraction. To normalise gene usage, clonotype sharing and MAIT/NKT TCR abundance, the analysis used the top 1000, 10 000 and 20 000 clonotypes per sample. After downsampling to 27 000 UMIs, diversity was calculated as the inverse Simpson index using the vegan R package. Paired Mann-Whitney U tests were applied to discordant twin pairs, and Benjamini-Hochberg correction was used for multiple testing. TCRdb reanalyzed the reads, keeping one entry per CDR3 protein sequence and omitting DNA. TCRdb, not the authors, supplied the V and J calls. The sample's table covers around 400,000 distinct CDR3 sequences. 2% to 2.5% of the sample is taken by the ten largest.

The paper's findings and limits, for the study overall: The results gave no support for a single strong signal or clonotype linked to IBD. IBD patients had lower TCRbeta repertoire diversity, measured by the inverse Simpson index, than their healthy co-twins. Fewer clonotypes were shared with other individuals by IBD patients than by healthy twins, most markedly in patients showing signs of disease activity. Differing immunosuppressive treatments among patients may have added background noise and inter-individual variability to the repertoires. Concordant and discordant twins showed no difference in repertoire similarity, possibly because of limited statistical power. The analysis was unable to tell different T cell subtypes apart.

From each donor, an approximately 2.5 ml peripheral blood sample was collected into PAXgene tubes and kept at -80 degrees C. Without any T cell sorting, total RNA was extracted from whole blood using the PAXgene blood miRNA kit on an automated QIAcube. Peripheral blood from monozygotic twin pairs who were concordant or discordant for inflammatory bowel disease underwent deep TCRalpha and TCRbeta repertoire profiling using unique molecular barcoding. Smoking habits were recorded for all twin pairs, with individuals classified as current, former or never smokers. The receptor chain draws on TRBV27 and TRBJ2-7; TCRdb reports TRBD2, a call that lacks DNA to check it against. The TCR sequence derives from a human donor with ulcerative colitis or Crohn's disease, or a healthy co-twin of an affected twin (not recorded which). The material sequenced was blood. The CDR3 protein: CATKRASGSYEQYF.